These 29 T cell receptor beta chains were all obtained from the same sample, sequenced in a study of T-cell memory formation after mild COVID-19. TCRdb used MiXCR to reprocess the 5' RACE reads, holding one entry per CDR3 protein. The sample lists around 250,000 distinct CDR3 sequences, 7.5% to 10% seen once, with around a fifth in the top ten. The sample taken for sequencing was PBMCs or a T cell subset sorted from them (not recorded which). The receptor source for this set is a man aged 18-30 years who had mild COVID-19 (a few samples of this study predate the infection). Cell type and time point are not known.

A few counts support this clonotype. V gene TRBV7-9 combines with J gene TRBJ2-1, with D perhaps matching TRBD1 (7 bases). V was cut by 5 bases and J by 2 bases, with 10 bases left in between. The CDR3 length is 14 residues. Germline assignment: CDR1 SEHNR and CDR2 FQNEAQ (reference sequence). The CDR3 region is CASSPGGPYNEQFF. In DNA, the CDR3 is TGTGCCAGCAGCCCAGGGGGGCCCTACAATGAGCAGTTCTTC.

The chain carries TRBV12-5 and TRBJ1-1, with unresolved D. The CDR3 length is 13 residues. The V gene lost 7 bases and the J gene lost 0 bases, with 9 bases spanning the gap. CDR1 and CDR2 (germline): LGHNT, FRNRAP. CDR3 DNA sequence: TGTGCTAGTGTGTTCCGGCTGAACACTGAAGCTTTCTTT. Amino acid sequence: CASVFRLNTEAFF. Filled out from reference TRBV12-5 and TRBJ1-1, the complete variable domain reads DARVTQTPRHKVTEMGQEVTMRCQPILGHNTVFWYRQTMMQGLELLAYFRNRAPLDDSGMPKDRFSAEMPDATLATLKIQPSEPRDSAVYFCASVFRLNTEAFFGQGTRLTVV.

V usage is TRBV12-5 and J usage is TRBJ1-5; D is undetermined. This CDR3 contains 17 residues. Germline V gives CDR1 LGHNT, CDR2 FRNRAP. V lost 8 bases, J lost 4 bases, and 24 bases lay in between. CDR3 region: CASQWQQSGVRNQPQHF. The CDR3, as DNA: TGTGCTAGTCAGTGGCAGCAGTCCGGGGTTAGGAATCAGCCCCAGCATTTT.

This clonotype was found a few times. The V and J genes are TRBV15 and TRBJ2-5, with 9 bases matching TRBD1. Germline loops: CDR1 LNHNV, CDR2 YYDKDF (reference sequence). Trimming removed 5 bases from V and 4 bases from J; junction bases left unmatched: 14. CDR3 length: 17 residues. The CDR3 loop is CATSVTPPGTGRETQYF. Here the CDR3 DNA reads TGTGCCACCAGCGTAACTCCGCCCGGGACAGGGAGAGAGACCCAGTACTTC.

The sample holds many counts of this clonotype. CDR3 in DNA: TGTGCCAGCAGCTTAGCCCCTCCCAAACAGGGACCCTACGAGCAGTACTTC. This sequence encodes CASSLAPPKQGPYEQYF. The gene calls are TRBV7-9 and TRBJ2-7, with D maybe TRBD1 (6 bases). Germline V gene data show CDR1 as SEHNR and CDR2 as FQNEAQ (reference sequence). CDR3 size: 17 residues. The V end lost 0 bases, the J end lost 2 bases, and 17 bases lay between the germline ends.

J is TRBJ1-2 and V is TRBV18, with unresolved D. CDR1 is KGHSH, CDR2 LQKENI, per germline. Trimming left V 3 bases short and J 2 bases short, with 10 bases between. CDR3 length equals 14 residues. The CDR3 reads CASSPWTENYGYTF. In DNA, the CDR3 is TGTGCCAGCTCACCTTGGACGGAAAACTATGGCTACACCTTC.

This chain links TRBV15 with TRBJ2-3, with D perhaps matching TRBD1 (6 bases). CDR3 length equals 14 residues. V was shortened by 3 bases and J by 5 bases, with 12 bases between the two germline ends. Germline lookup yields CDR1 LNHNV and CDR2 YYDKDF (reference sequence). CDR3 sequence: CATSRIQGGDTQYF. DNA of the CDR3: TGTGCCACCAGCAGGATACAGGGCGGAGATACGCAGTATTTT.

The sample holds a few counts of this clonotype. The J gene is TRBJ2-3, the V gene TRBV9; D remains ambiguous. Germline V gene lookup returns CDR1 SGDLS and CDR2 YYNGEE. V was trimmed by 0 bases and J by 0 bases, leaving 8 bases between them. The CDR3 consists of 15 residues. The CDR3 DNA sequence: TGTGCCAGCAGCGTAGAGGCAGCTAGCACAGATACGCAGTATTTT. Amino acid sequence: CASSVEAASTDTQYF.

This clonotype was picked up a small number of times. The V call is TRBV20-1, the J call TRBJ2-7, with D possibly TRBD1 on 6 matching bases. Germline V gene data show CDR1 as DFQATT and CDR2 as SNEGSKA (reference sequence). The CDR3 consists of 13 residues. V dropped 1 base and J dropped 12 bases, with 19 bases sitting between them. The CDR3: CSARGSWRQVPYV. CDR3 sequence (DNA): TGCAGTGCTAGAGGCAGCTGGAGACAGGTTCCGTACGTC.

V is TRBV18 and J is TRBJ2-7; D is unclear. This CDR3 is built from 12 residues. V was trimmed by 4 bases and J by 7 bases, leaving 11 bases between them. Germline values: CDR1 KGHSH, CDR2 LQKENI. CDR3 DNA: TGTGCCAGCTCACATGGGGTGGGAGAGCAGTACGTC. Its translation: CASSHGVGEQYV.

This sequence joins TRBV27 and TRBJ2-7, with D possibly being TRBD1 (6 bases). Deletions cut 10 bases from V and 2 bases from J, with 21 bases between. Germline V gene lookup returns CDR1 MNHEY and CDR2 SMNVEV (reference sequence). The CDR3 consists of 15 residues. CDR3 loop: CAIAKSRTEPYEQYF. The CDR3 nucleotides are TGTGCCATCGCTAAAAGCCGGACAGAGCCCTACGAGCAGTACTTC.

This clonotype was found a few times. The chain joins TRBV20-1 to TRBJ2-7, with TRBD2 as a possible D gene (8 bases). V lost 3 bases and J 0 bases, leaving 18 bases between the germline ends. CDR3 length: 16 amino acids. Germline V CDR1 and CDR2: DFQATT, SNEGSKA (reference sequence). The CDR3, as DNA: TGCAGTGCTAGGGCGGGACAGCGGGGGTCCTCCTACGAGCAGTACTTC. Translated, it gives CSARAGQRGSSYEQYF.

V gene TRBV12-3 or TRBV12-4 combines with J gene TRBJ2-5, with D perhaps being TRBD1 or TRBD2 (5 bases each). Trimming shortened V by 5 bases and J by 5 bases, and 15 bases separated the two germline ends. The CDR3 totals 14 residues. The CDR3 is CASSPRLRGETQYF. The CDR3 nucleotides are TGTGCCAGCAGTCCCCGCTTGAGGGGCGAGACCCAGTACTTC.

This clonotype was observed a handful of times. The chain has TRBV5-1 and TRBJ2-2; D uncertain. This CDR3 comprises 14 residues. From germline, CDR1 is SGHRS and CDR2 YFSETQ. V was clipped by 1 base and J by 6 bases, with 10 bases between them. The CDR3 region has the DNA TGCGCCAGCAGCTTGTCGGCGATCTCCGGGGAGCTGTTTTTT. It codes for CASSLSAISGELFF.

This clonotype has ten or more counts. This chain links TRBV4-2 with TRBJ2-3; 7 bases map to TRBD2. The ends lost 3 bases at V and 5 bases at J; junction bases unmatched: 14. The CDR3 loop spans 17 amino acids. CDR1 is LGHNA and CDR2 is YNFKEQ in the germline V gene. The CDR3 DNA follows: TGTGCCAGCAGCCACCCCCTCGGGCGGGGGAACATAGATACGCAGTATTTT. Protein product: CASSHPLGRGNIDTQYF.

This clonotype has a handful of counts. The rearrangement joins TRBV5-6 to TRBJ1-1, with D possibly being TRBD1 (6 bases). This CDR3 is built from 11 residues. Per the germline V gene, CDR1 is SGHDT and CDR2 is YYEEEE. Deletions cut 4 bases from V and 9 bases from J, with 10 bases between. CDR3 coding DNA: TGTGCCAGCAGCATCGGGGGGCAAGCTTTCTTT. Protein product: CASSIGGQAFF. Looking up the rest from reference TRBV5-6 and TRBJ1-1 gives the full variable domain: DAGVTQSPTHLIKTRGQQVTLRCSPKSGHDTVSWYQQALGQGPQFIFQYYEEEERQRGNFPDRFSGHQFPNYSSELNVNALLLGDSALYLCASSIGGQAFFGQGTRLTVV.

This clonotype was recorded a few times. The chain uses TRBV5-1 and TRBJ2-7; no definite D call. Germline CDR1 and CDR2: SGHRS and YFSETQ. The CDR3 is made up of 14 amino acids. Trimming removed 3 bases at V and 0 bases at J, with 10 bases between. This CDR3 is CASSSPTNSYEQYF. In DNA form, the CDR3 reads TGCGCCAGCAGCTCCCCCACCAACTCCTACGAGCAGTACTTC.

This clonotype showed up just a few times. V and J are TRBV20-1 and TRBJ1-1; 7 nucleotides match TRBD1. Germline V lookup: CDR1 DFQATT, CDR2 SNEGSKA (reference sequence). The CDR3 spans 14 residues. Trimming took 1 base from V and 3 from J; bases not matched to a gene: 5. CDR3 protein: CSARGLRGDTEAFF. As DNA, the CDR3 is TGCAGTGCTAGAGGCCTCAGGGGGGACACTGAAGCTTTCTTT.

This clonotype was found a few times. The J gene is TRBJ2-7, the V gene TRBV5-5, with TRBD2 matching over 13 bases. Looked up from germline, CDR1 is SGHKS and CDR2 is YYEKEE (reference sequence). The CDR3 length is 17 residues. The V segment lost 0 bases and the J segment 2 bases; nucleotides outside the gene matches: 5. CDR3 bases: TGTGCCAGCAGCTTGGCACTAGCGGGGGGGCCCCCCTACGAGCAGTACTTC. It is translated as CASSLALAGGPPYEQYF.

The chain joins TRBV24-1 to TRBJ2-5, with no clear D. From germline, CDR1 is KGHDR and CDR2 SFDVKD. V was pared by 5 bases and J by 2 bases, with 8 bases between. The CDR3 is made up of 13 amino acids. The CDR3 DNA reads TGTGCCACCAGTGCCCCGGTTCAAGAGACCCAGTACTTC. It codes for CATSAPVQETQYF.

This clonotype showed up many times. This sequence joins TRBV12-3 or TRBV12-4 and TRBJ1-1, with a weak D call TRBD1 (6 bases). The V end lost 5 bases, the J end lost 2 bases, and 15 bases lay between the germline ends. This CDR3 is 15 amino acids long. The CDR3 nucleotides are TGTGCCAGCAGTGGGGGAGAGGGGGGTAACACTGAAGCTTTCTTT. Its protein is CASSGGEGGNTEAFF.

The chain joins TRBV12-3 or TRBV12-4 to TRBJ2-4, with 8 bases that match TRBD2. The CDR3 totals 18 residues. The V gene end was trimmed by 6 bases and the J gene end by 1 base; junction bases not matched to a gene: 14. Here the CDR3 reads CASSPGTIAGTAKNIQYF. The DNA of the CDR3 is TGTGCCAGCAGCCCCGGGACGATAGCGGGGACTGCCAAAAACATTCAGTACTTC.

In its sample, this clonotype was seen a few times. This chain connects TRBV7-2 to TRBJ2-1; 8 positions match TRBD2. The CDR3 length is 16 residues. V trimming: 5 bases; J trimming: 5 bases; junction bases outside the gene matches: 11. The germline V gene encodes CDR1 SGHTA and CDR2 FQGNSA. Here the CDR3 reads CASSGFLAGGHNEQFF. CDR3 nucleotides: TGTGCCAGCAGCGGTTTTCTGGCGGGGGGACACAATGAGCAGTTCTTC.

This chain joins TRBV5-1 and TRBJ2-1, with 7 bases aligning to TRBD1. The V segment lost 7 bases and the J segment 1 base; nucleotides outside the gene matches: 5. CDR3 size: 14 residues. CDR1 and CDR2 (germline): SGHRS, YFSETQ. CDR3 amino acids: CASYRDSSYNEQFF. The DNA for the CDR3 is TGCGCCAGCTACCGGGACAGTTCCTACAATGAGCAGTTCTTC. Full variable domain (missing parts from reference TRBV5-1 and TRBJ2-1): KAGVTQTPRYLIKTRGQQVTLSCSPISGHRSVSWYQQTPGQGLQFLFEYFSETQRNKGNFPGRFSGRQFSNSRSEMNVSTLELGDSALYLCASYRDSSYNEQFFGPGTRLTVL.

V is TRBV7-9 and J is TRBJ1-5; possibly TRBD1 for D (6 bases). The germline gives CDR1 SEHNR, CDR2 FQNEAQ (reference sequence). The CDR3 totals 15 residues. V lost 5 bases and J 4 bases, leaving 15 bases between the germline ends. CDR3 sequence (DNA): TGTGCCAGCAGCCCAGGACAGTTTGGGAATCAGCCCCAGCATTTT. Translating it yields CASSPGQFGNQPQHF.

This clonotype was seen only a few times. The chain links TRBV7-9 to TRBJ2-7; 8 nucleotides agree with TRBD2. This CDR3 region has 15 residues. Unmatched junction bases numbered 6, after V lost 4 bases and J lost 1 base. Looked up from germline, CDR1 is SEHNR and CDR2 is FQNEAQ (reference sequence). CDR3: CASSSRLARSYEQYF. The CDR3 DNA reads as TGTGCCAGCAGCTCTAGACTAGCGAGATCCTACGAGCAGTACTTC.

The V call is TRBV7-8, the J call TRBJ1-6, with 7 bases that match TRBD1. CDR3 length: 13 amino acids. V lost 11 bases, J lost 3 bases, and 4 bases stayed unmatched. Per the germline V gene, CDR1 is SGHVS and CDR2 is FQNEAQ. CDR3 sequence reads: CASGQSYNSPLHF. The CDR3 DNA reads TGTGCCTCGGGACAGAGCTATAATTCACCCCTCCACTTT.

This clonotype showed up just a few times. V is TRBV4-3 and J is TRBJ1-2; TRBD1 matches 8 bases. There are 15 residues in the CDR3. J gave up 5 bases and V 3 bases, and 8 bases lay outside the gene matches. CDR1 and CDR2 (germline): LGHNA, YSLEER. CDR3 sequence: CASSQDRVLIYGYTF. The DNA for the CDR3 is TGCGCCAGCAGCCAGGACAGGGTCCTAATATATGGCTACACCTTC.

This clonotype was seen a few times. The genes are TRBV6-1 and TRBJ2-7; D may be TRBD2 (5 bases). Looked up from germline, CDR1 is MNHNS and CDR2 is SASEGT. CDR3 length: 13 amino acids. Trimming removed 7 bases at V and 3 bases at J, with 13 bases between. In DNA, the CDR3 is TGTGCCAGCACCCTCGGACTCCTCTACGAGCAGTACTTC. It is translated as CASTLGLLYEQYF.